These 3 T cell receptor beta chains came from one sample sequenced in a study of blood T cell repertoires in COVID-19. Clones were sequenced by immunoSEQ multiplex PCR, and TCRdb holds only the in-frame ones, with some missing. The top ten hold around 2% of the sample, which has 150,000 to 200,000 clones, 90% to 95% seen once. What was sequenced was peripheral blood. These receptors all stem from an older woman with COVID-19, enrolled during active disease.

The rearrangement uses TRBV4-2 and TRBJ1-1, with D unclear. Germline CDR1 reads LGHNA; CDR2 reads YNFKEQ. V dropped 0 bases and J dropped 6 bases, with 11 bases sitting between them. The CDR3 totals 14 residues. The CDR3 coding sequence is TGTGCCAGCAGCCAAGATACTGGACTACCTGAAGCTTTCTTT. Translating gives CASSQDTGLPEAFF.

The rearrangement uses TRBV12-5 and TRBJ1-3; no clear D gene. CDR1 is LGHNT and CDR2 is FRNRAP in the germline V gene. The V and J ends lost 6 bases and 1 base respectively, with 13 bases between them. The CDR3 has 15 amino acids. In DNA, the CDR3 is TGTGCTAGTGGCCCTGGGAGAGTATCTGGAAACACCATATATTTT. This codes for CASGPGRVSGNTIYF. The full variable domain, with the rest looked up from reference TRBV12-5 and TRBJ1-3, is DARVTQTPRHKVTEMGQEVTMRCQPILGHNTVFWYRQTMMQGLELLAYFRNRAPLDDSGMPKDRFSAEMPDATLATLKIQPSEPRDSAVYFCASGPGRVSGNTIYFGEGSWLTVV.

The rearrangement joins TRBV7-3 to TRBJ1-1, with 10 bases identical to TRBD1. From germline, CDR1 is SGHTA and CDR2 FQGTGA. The length of the CDR3 is 16 residues. V dropped 3 bases and J dropped 4; count of bases not matched to a gene: 8. CDR3: CASSLGPGQGSTEAFF. CDR3 nucleotides: TGTGCCAGCAGCTTGGGACCGGGACAGGGGAGCACTGAAGCTTTCTTT. Supplemented by reference TRBV7-3 and TRBJ1-1, the full variable domain reads GAGVSQTPSNKVTEKGKYVELRCDPISGHTALYWYRQSLGQGPEFLIYFQGTGAADDSGLPNDRFFAVRPEGSVSTLKIQRTERGDSAVYLCASSLGPGQGSTEAFFGQGTRLTVV.